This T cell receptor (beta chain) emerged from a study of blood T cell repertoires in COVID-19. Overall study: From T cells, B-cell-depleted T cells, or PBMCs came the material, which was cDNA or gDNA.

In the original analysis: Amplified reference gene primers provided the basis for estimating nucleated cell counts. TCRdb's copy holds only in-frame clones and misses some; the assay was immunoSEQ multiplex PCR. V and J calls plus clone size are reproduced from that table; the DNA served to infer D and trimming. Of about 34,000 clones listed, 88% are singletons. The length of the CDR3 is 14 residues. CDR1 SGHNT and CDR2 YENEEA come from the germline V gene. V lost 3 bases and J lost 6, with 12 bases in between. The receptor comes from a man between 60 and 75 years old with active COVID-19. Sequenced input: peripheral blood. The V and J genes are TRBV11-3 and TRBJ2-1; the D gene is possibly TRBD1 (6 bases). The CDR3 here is CASSLGAQGNEQFF. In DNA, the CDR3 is TGTGCCAGCAGCTTGGGGGCCCAAGGCAATGAGCAGTTCTTC.